This T cell receptor (beta chain) was sequenced in a study of OX40 agonist ivuxolimab in advanced cancers. With 5 bases clipped from V and 2 bases from J, the junction kept 6 bases outside the gene matches. Per the germline V gene, CDR1 is LNHDA and CDR2 is SQIVND (reference sequence). The CDR3 sequence is 15 residues long. Comments on this clone: No antigen is known for it.

Study-wide results and limits: Low clonal expansion, among the lowest seen, marked partial responders at 0.1-3.0 mg/kg.

The table came from immunoSEQ multiplex PCR; TCRdb's copy has only in-frame clones and leaves some out. The data hold tens of thousands of clones, with approximately 90% observed a single time. Sequencing was performed on CD4+ or CD8+ T cells sorted from blood, taken in a trial of the OX40 agonist ivuxolimab. The TCR comes from an adult with an advanced solid tumor such as melanoma, head and neck, liver or kidney cancer. The rearrangement joins TRBV19 to TRBJ1-5; 7 bases fit TRBD1. The CDR3 spells CASSYDGTGNQPQHF. The CDR3 DNA is TGTGCCAGTAGTTACGACGGGACAGGCAATCAGCCCCAGCATTTT.